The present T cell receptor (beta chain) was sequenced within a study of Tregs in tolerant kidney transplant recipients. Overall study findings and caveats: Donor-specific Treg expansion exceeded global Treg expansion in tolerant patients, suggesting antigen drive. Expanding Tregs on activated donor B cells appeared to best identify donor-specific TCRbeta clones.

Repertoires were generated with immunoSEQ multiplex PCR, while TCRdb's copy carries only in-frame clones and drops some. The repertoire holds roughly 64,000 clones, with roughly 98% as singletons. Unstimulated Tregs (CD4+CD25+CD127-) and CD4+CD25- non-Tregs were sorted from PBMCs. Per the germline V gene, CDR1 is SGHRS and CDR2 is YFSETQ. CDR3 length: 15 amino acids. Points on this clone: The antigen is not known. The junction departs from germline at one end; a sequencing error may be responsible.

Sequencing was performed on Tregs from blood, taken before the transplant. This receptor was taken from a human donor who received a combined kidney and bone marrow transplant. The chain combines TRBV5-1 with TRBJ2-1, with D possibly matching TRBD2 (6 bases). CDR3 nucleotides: TGCGCCAGCACCTTGGGGAACGGGGGAGGTAATGAGCAGTTCTTC. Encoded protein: CASTLGNGGGNEQFF.